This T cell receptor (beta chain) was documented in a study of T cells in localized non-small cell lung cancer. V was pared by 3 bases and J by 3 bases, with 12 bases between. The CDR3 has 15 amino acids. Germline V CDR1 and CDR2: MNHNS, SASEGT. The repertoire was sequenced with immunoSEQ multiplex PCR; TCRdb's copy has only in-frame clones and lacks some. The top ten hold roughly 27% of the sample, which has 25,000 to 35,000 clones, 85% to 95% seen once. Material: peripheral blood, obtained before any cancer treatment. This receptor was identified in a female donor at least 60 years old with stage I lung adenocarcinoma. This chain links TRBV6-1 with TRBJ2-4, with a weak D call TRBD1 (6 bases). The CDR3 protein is CASSEGTQHKNIQYF. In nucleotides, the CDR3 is TGTGCCAGCAGTGAGGGGACACAACACAAAAACATTCAGTACTTC.